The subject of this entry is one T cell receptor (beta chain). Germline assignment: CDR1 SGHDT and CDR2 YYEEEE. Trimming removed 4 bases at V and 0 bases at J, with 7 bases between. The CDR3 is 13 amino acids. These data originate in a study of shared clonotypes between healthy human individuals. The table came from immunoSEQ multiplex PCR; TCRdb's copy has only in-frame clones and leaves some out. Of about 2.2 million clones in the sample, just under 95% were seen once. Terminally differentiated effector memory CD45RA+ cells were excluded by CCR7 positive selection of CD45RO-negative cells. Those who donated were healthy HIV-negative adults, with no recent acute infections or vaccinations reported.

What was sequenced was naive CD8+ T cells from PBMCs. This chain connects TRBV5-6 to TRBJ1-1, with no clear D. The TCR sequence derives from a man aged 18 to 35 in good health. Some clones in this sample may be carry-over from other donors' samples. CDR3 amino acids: CASSGTVNTEAFF. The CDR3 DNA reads TGTGCCAGCAGCGGTACAGTGAACACTGAAGCTTTCTTT.